The entry that follows covers one T cell receptor (beta chain) sequence. The antigen remains unidentified. This sample stems from a study of beta chain features in type 1 diabetes. Study in general: Cell yields, age and gender were similar between patients and healthy donors. Study-wide results and limits: The question of HLA type influencing TCRB rearrangement was one that remained unresolved here. Moderately but significantly shorter TCRB CDR3s were found in Type 1 diabetes patients in all four CD4+ subsets. VDJ junctions in type 1 diabetes patients carried more deletions and fewer insertions.

V was cut by 4 bases and J by 0 bases, with 11 bases left in between. The germline V gene has CDR1 SGHRS and CDR2 YFSETQ. The CDR3 covers 15 residues. The entirety of the isolated RNA underwent reverse transcription, so expressed TCRB transcripts were sequenced. The repertoire was sequenced with immunoSEQ multiplex PCR; TCRdb's copy has only in-frame clones and lacks some. The sample includes roughly 230,000 clones, roughly a tenth of them seen just once. The chain combines TRBV5-1 with TRBJ2-1; tentatively, D is TRBD2 (7 bases). The sequence derives from a man younger than 40 with type 1 diabetes. Sequencing was performed on naive CD4+ T cells from blood. The CDR3 region is CASSAGASSYNEQFF. The CDR3 DNA is TGCGCCAGCAGCGCGGGGGCGAGCTCCTACAATGAGCAGTTCTTC.